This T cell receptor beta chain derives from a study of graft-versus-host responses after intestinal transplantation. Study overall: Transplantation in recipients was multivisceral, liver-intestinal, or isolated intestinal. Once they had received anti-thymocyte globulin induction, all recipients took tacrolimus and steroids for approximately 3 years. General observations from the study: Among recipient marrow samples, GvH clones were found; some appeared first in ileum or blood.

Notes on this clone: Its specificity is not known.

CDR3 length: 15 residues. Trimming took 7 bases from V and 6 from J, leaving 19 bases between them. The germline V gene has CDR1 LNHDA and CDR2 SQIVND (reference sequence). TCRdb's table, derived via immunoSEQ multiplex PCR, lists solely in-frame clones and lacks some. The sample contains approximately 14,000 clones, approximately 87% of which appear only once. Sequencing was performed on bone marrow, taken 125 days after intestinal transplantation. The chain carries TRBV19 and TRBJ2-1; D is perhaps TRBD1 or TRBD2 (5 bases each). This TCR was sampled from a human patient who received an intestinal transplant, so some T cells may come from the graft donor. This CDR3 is CASIGTVWGINEQFF. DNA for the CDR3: TGTGCCAGTATTGGGACGGTCTGGGGTATCAATGAGCAGTTCTTC. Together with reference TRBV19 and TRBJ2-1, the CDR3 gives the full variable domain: DGGITQSPKYLFRKEGQNVTLSCEQNLNHDAMYWYRQDPGQGLRLIYYSQIVNDFQKGDIAEGYSVSREKKESFPLTVTSAQKNPTAFYLCASIGTVWGINEQFFGPGTRLTVL.